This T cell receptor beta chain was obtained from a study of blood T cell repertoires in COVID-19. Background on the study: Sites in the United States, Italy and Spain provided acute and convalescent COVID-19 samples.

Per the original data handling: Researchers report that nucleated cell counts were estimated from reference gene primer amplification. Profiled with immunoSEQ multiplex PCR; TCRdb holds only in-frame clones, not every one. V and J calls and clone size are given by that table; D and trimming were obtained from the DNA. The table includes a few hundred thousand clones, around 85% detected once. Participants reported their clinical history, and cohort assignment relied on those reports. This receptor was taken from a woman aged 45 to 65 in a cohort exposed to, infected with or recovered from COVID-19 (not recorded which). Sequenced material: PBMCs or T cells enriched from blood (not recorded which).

The CDR3 nucleotides are TGTGCCAGCAGTAAGGACAGGGTATTGGATGAGCAGTTCTTC. Translated, it gives CASSKDRVLDEQFF. The chain couples TRBV6-5 to TRBJ2-1; 8 bases agree with TRBD1. V gave up 5 bases and J gave up 8 bases; unmatched junction bases: 8. CDR3 size: 14 residues. Germline V gene data show CDR1 as MNHEY and CDR2 as SVGAGI.